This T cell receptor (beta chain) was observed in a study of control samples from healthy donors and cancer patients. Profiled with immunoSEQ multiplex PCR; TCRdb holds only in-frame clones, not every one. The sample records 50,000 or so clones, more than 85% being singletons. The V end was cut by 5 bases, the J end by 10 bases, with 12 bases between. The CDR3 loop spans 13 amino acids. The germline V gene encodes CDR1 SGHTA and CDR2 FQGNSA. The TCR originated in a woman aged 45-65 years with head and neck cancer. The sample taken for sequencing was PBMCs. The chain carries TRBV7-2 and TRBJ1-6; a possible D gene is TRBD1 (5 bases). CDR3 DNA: TGTGCCAGCAGCCCTGGACAAGAGTCACCCCTCCACTTT. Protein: CASSPGQESPLHF.